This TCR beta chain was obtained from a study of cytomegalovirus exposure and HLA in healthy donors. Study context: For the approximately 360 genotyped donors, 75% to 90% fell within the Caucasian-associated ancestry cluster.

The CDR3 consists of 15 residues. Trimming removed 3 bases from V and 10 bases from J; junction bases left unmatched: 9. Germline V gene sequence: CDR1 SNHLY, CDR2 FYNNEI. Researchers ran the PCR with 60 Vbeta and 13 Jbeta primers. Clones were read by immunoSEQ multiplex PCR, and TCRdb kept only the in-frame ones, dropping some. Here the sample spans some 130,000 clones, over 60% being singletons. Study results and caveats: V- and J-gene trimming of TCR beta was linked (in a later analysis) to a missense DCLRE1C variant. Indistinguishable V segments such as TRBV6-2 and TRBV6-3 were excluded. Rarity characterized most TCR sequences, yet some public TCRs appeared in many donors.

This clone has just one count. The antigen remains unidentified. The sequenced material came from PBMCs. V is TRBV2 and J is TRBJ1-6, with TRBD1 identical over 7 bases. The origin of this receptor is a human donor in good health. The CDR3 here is CASSELGQPMSPLHF. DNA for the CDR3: TGTGCCAGCAGTGAGCTGGGACAGCCTATGTCACCCCTCCACTTT.